What follows is one T cell receptor (beta chain) and its context. This clonotype was seen ten or more times. There is no known antigen for this receptor. Base qualities are not provided; no much larger clone lies one nucleotide away. These data belong to a study of type 1 regulatory T cells (dated by TCRdb to 2020 to 2022). About the investigation overall: The study characterized an in vitro protocol that generated a Tr1-enriched, alloantigen-specific CD4 T cell product named T-allo10. Patients with hematological malignancies who were receiving allogeneic hematopoietic stem cell transplantation were the group in which T-allo10 was being clinically evaluated.

Sequencing used an Illumina MiSeq. TCRdb handled the public reads itself, with Q25 trimming in fastp and clone calling in MiXCR, and kept productive beta chains. CDR3 protein sequences are deduplicated, and each keeps its most common genes and DNA. The sample records fewer than 20,000 distinct CDR3 sequences, roughly 10% of which are singletons. The top ten hold roughly 3% of the sample. The TCR originated in a human donor in good health. Sequenced input: CD4+ T cells, either the whole sample or a sorted fraction (not recorded which).

The nucleotide sequence reads as follows: TGTGCCAGCAGCCGCTCAGCTGGAAACACCATATATTTT. Its amino acids are CASSRSAGNTIYF. The sequence links TRBV3-1 to TRBJ1-3; the D gene is unclear. Trimming at the junction amounts to 4 bases on V and 2 bases on J, and the germline ends lie 6 bases apart. The CDR3 numbers 13 residues from cysteine through phenylalanine. The read is trimmed to its CDR3 DNA, 39 bases read in frame from base 1. As encoded in the germline V gene (reference sequence), CDR1 is LGHDT while CDR2 is YNNKEL.